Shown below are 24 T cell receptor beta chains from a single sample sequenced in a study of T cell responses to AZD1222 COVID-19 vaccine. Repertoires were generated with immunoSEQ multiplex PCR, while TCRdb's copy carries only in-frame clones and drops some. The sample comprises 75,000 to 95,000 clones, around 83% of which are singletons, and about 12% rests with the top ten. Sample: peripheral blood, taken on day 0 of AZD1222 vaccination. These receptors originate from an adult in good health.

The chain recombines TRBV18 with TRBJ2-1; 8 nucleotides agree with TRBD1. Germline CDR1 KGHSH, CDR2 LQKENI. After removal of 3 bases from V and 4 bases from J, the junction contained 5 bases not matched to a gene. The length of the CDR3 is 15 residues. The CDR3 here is CASSPGDRFYNEQFF. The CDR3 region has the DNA TGTGCCAGCTCACCGGGGGACAGGTTTTACAATGAGCAGTTCTTC.

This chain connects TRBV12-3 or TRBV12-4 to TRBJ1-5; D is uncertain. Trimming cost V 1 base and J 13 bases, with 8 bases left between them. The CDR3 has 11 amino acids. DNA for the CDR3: TGTGCCAGCAGTTTAGGGGGAAAACAGCATTTT. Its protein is CASSLGGKQHF.

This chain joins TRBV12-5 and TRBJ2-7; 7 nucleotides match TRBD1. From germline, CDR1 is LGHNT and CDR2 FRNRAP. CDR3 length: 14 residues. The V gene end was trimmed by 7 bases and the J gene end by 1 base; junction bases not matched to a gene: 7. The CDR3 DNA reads TGTGCTAGTGCCAGGGACAGCCCTTCCTACGAGCAGTACTTC. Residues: CASARDSPSYEQYF. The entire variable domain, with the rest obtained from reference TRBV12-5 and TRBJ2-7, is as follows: DARVTQTPRHKVTEMGQEVTMRCQPILGHNTVFWYRQTMMQGLELLAYFRNRAPLDDSGMPKDRFSAEMPDATLATLKIQPSEPRDSAVYFCASARDSPSYEQYFGPGTRLTVT.

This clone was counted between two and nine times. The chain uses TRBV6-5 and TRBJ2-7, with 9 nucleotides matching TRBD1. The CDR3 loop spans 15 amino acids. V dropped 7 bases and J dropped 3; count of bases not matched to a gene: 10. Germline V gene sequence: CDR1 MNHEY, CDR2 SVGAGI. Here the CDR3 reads CASTPRGTGFYEQYF. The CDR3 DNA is TGTGCCAGCACCCCCCGGGGGACAGGGTTCTACGAGCAGTACTTC.

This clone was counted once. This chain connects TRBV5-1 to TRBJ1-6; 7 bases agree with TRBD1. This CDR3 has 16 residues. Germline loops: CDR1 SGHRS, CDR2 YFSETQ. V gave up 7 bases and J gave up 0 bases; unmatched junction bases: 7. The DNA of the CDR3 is TGCGCCAGCGGACCGGGACAGAGCTCCTATAATTCACCCCTCCACTTT. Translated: CASGPGQSSYNSPLHF.

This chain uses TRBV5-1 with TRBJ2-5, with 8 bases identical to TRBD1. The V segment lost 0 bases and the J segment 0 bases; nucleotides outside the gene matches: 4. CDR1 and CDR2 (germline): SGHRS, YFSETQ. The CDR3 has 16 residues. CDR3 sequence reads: CASSLGGQANQETQYF. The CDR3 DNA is TGCGCCAGCAGCTTGGGGGGACAGGCGAACCAAGAGACCCAGTACTTC.

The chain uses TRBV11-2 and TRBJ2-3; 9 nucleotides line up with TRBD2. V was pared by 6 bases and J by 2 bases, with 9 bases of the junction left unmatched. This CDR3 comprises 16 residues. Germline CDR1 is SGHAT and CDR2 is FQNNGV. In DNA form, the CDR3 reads TGTGCCAGCAGGGGGCCTGAGCGGGGGGACACAGATACGCAGTATTTT. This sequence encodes CASRGPERGDTDTQYF.

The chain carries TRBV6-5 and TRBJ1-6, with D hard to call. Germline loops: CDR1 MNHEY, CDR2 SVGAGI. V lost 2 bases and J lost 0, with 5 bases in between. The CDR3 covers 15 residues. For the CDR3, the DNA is TGTGCCAGCAGTTACACAAGCTCCTATAATTCACCCCTCCACTTT. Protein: CASSYTSSYNSPLHF.

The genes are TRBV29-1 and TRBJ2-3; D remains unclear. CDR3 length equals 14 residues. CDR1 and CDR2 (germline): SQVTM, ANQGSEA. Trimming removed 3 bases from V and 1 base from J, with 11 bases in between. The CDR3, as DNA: TGCAGCGTTGAGTCTGGGGTCCGCACAGATACGCAGTATTTT. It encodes CSVESGVRTDTQYF.

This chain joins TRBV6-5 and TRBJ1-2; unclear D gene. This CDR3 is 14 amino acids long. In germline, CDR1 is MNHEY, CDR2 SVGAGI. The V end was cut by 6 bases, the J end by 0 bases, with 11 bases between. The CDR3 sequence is CASRGYVANYGYTF. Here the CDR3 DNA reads TGTGCCAGCAGGGGGTATGTGGCTAACTATGGCTACACCTTC.

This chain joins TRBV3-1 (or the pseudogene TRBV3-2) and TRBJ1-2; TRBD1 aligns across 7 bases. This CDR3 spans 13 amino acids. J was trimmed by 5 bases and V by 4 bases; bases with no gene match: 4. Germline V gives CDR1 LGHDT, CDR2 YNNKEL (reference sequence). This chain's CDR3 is CASSRRDRYGYTF. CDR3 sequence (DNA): TGTGCCAGCAGCCGCAGGGACAGATATGGCTACACCTTC.

The CDR3 nucleotides are TGTGCCAGCAGGGGTCCATCTAGGCCGCCCCAGCATTTT. Its translation is CASRGPSRPPQHF. The V gene is TRBV2, the J gene TRBJ1-5; no definite D call. V was cut by 6 bases and J by 9 bases, with 15 bases left in between. Germline V lookup: CDR1 SNHLY, CDR2 FYNNEI. CDR3 length: 13 residues.

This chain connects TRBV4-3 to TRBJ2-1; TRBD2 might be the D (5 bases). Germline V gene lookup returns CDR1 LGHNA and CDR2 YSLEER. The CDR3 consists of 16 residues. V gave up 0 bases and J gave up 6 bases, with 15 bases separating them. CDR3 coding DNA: TGCGCCAGCAGCCAAGAACGAGGGCGACCCGCCAATGAGCAGTTCTTC. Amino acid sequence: CASSQERGRPANEQFF.

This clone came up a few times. Written as DNA, the CDR3 is TGTGCCAGCAGCCAGGGAGGGTACGAGCAGTACTTC. This codes for CASSQGGYEQYF. V usage is TRBV7-9 and J usage is TRBJ2-7; TRBD2 matches 7 bases. Germline V gene sequence: CDR1 SEHNR, CDR2 FQNEAQ (reference sequence). The junction had 2 bases not matched to a gene; V was cut back by 5 bases and J by 4 bases. This CDR3 is 12 amino acids long.

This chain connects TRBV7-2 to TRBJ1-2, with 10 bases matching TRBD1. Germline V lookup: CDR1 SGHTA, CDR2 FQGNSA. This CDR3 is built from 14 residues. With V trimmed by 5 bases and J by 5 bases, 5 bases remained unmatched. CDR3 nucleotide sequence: TGTGCCAGCAGCAACCGGACAGGGGGGTATGGCTACACCTTC. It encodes CASSNRTGGYGYTF.

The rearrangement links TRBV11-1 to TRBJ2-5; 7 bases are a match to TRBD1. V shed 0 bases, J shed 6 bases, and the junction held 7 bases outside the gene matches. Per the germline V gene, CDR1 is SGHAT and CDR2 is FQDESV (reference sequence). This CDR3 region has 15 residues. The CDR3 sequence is CASSLAGQSLKTQYF. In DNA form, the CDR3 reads TGTGCCAGCAGCTTAGCGGGACAGTCGTTAAAGACCCAGTACTTC. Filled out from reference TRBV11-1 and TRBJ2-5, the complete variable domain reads EAEVAQSPRYKITEKSQAVAFWCDPISGHATLYWYRQILGQGPELLVQFQDESVVDDSQLPKDRFSAERLKGVDSTLKIQPAELGDSAMYLCASSLAGQSLKTQYFGPGTRLLVL.

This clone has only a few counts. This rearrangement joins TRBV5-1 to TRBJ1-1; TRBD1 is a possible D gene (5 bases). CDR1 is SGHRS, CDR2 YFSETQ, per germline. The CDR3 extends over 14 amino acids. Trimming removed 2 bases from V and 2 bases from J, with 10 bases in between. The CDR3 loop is CASSLVRGNTEAFF. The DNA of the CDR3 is TGCGCCAGCAGCTTAGTTAGGGGAAACACTGAAGCTTTCTTT. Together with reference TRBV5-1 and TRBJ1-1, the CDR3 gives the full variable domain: KAGVTQTPRYLIKTRGQQVTLSCSPISGHRSVSWYQQTPGQGLQFLFEYFSETQRNKGNFPGRFSGRQFSNSRSEMNVSTLELGDSALYLCASSLVRGNTEAFFGQGTRLTVV.

The CDR3 here is CSASLFQRGMRETQYF. In DNA, the CDR3 is TGCAGTGCTAGTTTATTTCAGCGGGGGATGCGGGAGACCCAGTACTTC. This chain connects TRBV20-1 to TRBJ2-5; 8 bases are shared with TRBD2. The germline V gene encodes CDR1 DFQATT and CDR2 SNEGSKA (reference sequence). V lost 3 bases, J lost 5 bases, and 14 bases stayed unmatched. The CDR3 totals 16 residues.

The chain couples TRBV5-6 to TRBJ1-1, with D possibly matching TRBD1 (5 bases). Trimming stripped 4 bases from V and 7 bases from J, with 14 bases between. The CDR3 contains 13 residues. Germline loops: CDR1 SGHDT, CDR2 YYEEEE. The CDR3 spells CASSLLGPGEAFF. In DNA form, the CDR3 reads TGTGCCAGCAGCCTTTTGGGGCCGGGTGAAGCTTTCTTT.

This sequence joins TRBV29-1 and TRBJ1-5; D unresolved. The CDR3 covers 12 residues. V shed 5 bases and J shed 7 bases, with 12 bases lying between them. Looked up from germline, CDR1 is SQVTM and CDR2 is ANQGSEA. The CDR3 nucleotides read TGCAGCGTTAGTGACGGGGTGCAGCCCCAGCATTTT. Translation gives CSVSDGVQPQHF.

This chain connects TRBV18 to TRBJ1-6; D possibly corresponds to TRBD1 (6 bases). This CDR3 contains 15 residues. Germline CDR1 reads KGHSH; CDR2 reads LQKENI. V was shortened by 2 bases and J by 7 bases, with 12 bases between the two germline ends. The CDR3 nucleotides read TGTGCCAGCTCACCATCGACAGGCCCAAATTCACCCCTCCACTTT. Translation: CASSPSTGPNSPLHF.

The CDR3, as DNA: TGCGCCAGCAGCCAAGATAGGCAGGGAAACTCTGAAGCTTTCTTT. It specifies CASSQDRQGNSEAFF. The rearrangement uses TRBV4-3 and TRBJ1-1, with a possible D match to TRBD1 (5 bases). The CDR3 has 15 residues. Germline loops: CDR1 LGHNA, CDR2 YSLEER. V lost 0 bases and J 6 bases, leaving 14 bases between the germline ends.

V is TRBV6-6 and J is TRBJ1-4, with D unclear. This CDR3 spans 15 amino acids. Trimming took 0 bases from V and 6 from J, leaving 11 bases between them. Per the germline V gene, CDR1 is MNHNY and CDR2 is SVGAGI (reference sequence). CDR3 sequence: CASSYSRIRDEKLFF. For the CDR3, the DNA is TGTGCCAGCAGTTACTCCAGGATAAGGGATGAAAAACTGTTTTTT.

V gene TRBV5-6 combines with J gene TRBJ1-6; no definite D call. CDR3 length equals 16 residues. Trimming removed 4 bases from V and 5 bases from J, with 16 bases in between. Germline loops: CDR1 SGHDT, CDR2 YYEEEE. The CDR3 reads CASSPSRSANNSPLHF. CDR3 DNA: TGTGCCAGCAGCCCATCTCGTTCGGCGAATAATTCACCCCTCCACTTT.